This TCR beta chain was identified in a study of T cells after yellow fever vaccination. Turning to the study itself: Some fractions had low cell numbers, and these were prepared with SMART-Seq v4 Ultra Low Input.

Only a few counts were recorded for this clonotype. Its target is unknown. 5'RACE template switching generated TCR cDNA, adding a universal primer site and UMIs. TCRdb analysed the 5' RACE reads with MiXCR anew, one entry per CDR3 protein. The sample has approximately 260,000 distinct CDR3 sequences, 5.2% seen once; the top ten hold approximately 3.5%. General observations from the study: The CD4 compartment and the CD8 compartment contained a small share of clonotypes in common. Abundant contaminating clonotypes from the bulk population could appear in FACS-sorted repertoires.

Germline values: CDR1 SGHKS, CDR2 YYEKEE (reference sequence). The length of the CDR3 is 17 residues. V lost 1 base and J 7 bases, leaving 21 bases between the germline ends. The material was CD4+ T cells sorted from PBMCs, obtained on the day of the yellow fever booster vaccination. The rearrangement joins TRBV5-5 to TRBJ1-5, with D perhaps matching TRBD1 (6 bases). The clonotype comes from a man younger than 30 who received the YFV17D yellow fever vaccine. The DNA of the CDR3 is TGTGCCAGCAGCTTGCGGCAGGCAGAGGGGGTCTCCCAGCCCCAGCATTTT. Translating it yields CASSLRQAEGVSQPQHF. Full variable domain (missing parts from reference TRBV5-5 and TRBJ1-5): DAGVTQSPTHLIKTRGQQVTLRCSPISGHKSVSWYQQVLGQGPQFIFQYYEKEERGRGNFPDRFSARQFPNYSSELNVNALLLGDSALYLCASSLRQAEGVSQPQHFGDGTRLSIL.